Listed below are T cell receptor beta chains from one sample, sequenced in a study of T cell repertoires in cytomegalovirus infection. One entry per CDR3 protein results from TCRdb running MiXCR on the reads. The table includes approximately 730,000 distinct CDR3 sequences, almost 30% detected once. What these receptors recognize is not known. This specimen consisted of cultured CD8+ T cells from PBMCs, obtained from culture after CMV antigen stimulation. The receptors shown here come from a human donor in good health (CMV status not recorded). Some clones in this sample may be carry-over from other donors' samples. Both conserved end residues are part of each CDR3. Fields, in order: J gene, clone size, D gene, V gene, CDR3 DNA, CDR3 protein. The D gene is left open where the match is weak. The size entry is marked missing in some rows and otherwise reads once, few, many or a size class.

TRBJ2-1,-,TRBD2,TRBV2,TGTGCCAGCACTAGGAGAAGCGGGGTGGATGAGCAGTTCTTC,CASTRRSGVDEQFF
TRBJ2-3,few,-,TRBV7-3,TGTGCCAGCAGCTTAACTCCCCCTAGACGATTGTCAGATACGCAGTATTTT,CASSLTPPRRLSDTQYF
TRBJ1-1,-,-,TRBV6-6,TGTGCCAGCACCCCGTCGGGAGCCCTTGAAGCTTTCTTT,CASTPSGALEAFF
TRBJ2-3,once,TRBD2,TRBV2,TGTGCCAGCTCCGGACTAGCGGGGGCAGCAGATACGCAGTATTTT,CASSGLAGAADTQYF
TRBJ2-2,-,-,TRBV12-3/TRBV12-4,TGTGCCAGCAGTTTGAAGGGGCCCACCGGGGAGCTGTTTTTT,CASSLKGPTGELFF
TRBJ1-1,-,-,TRBV19,TGTGCCATACGACCGGGGAACACTGAAGCTTTCTTT,CAIRPGNTEAFF
TRBJ2-2,-,-,TRBV12-3/TRBV12-4,TGTGCCAGCACTACTTACTCGGGGCAGACCTCGGGCACCGGGGAGCTGTTTTTT,CASTTYSGQTSGTGELFF
TRBJ2-1,few,TRBD1,TRBV12-3/TRBV12-4,TGTGCCAGCAGTCTTGGGACAGGGGGCCCCAATGAGCAGTTCTTC,CASSLGTGGPNEQFF
TRBJ2-2,-,-,TRBV7-2,TGTGCCAGCAGCCCCCGGATGACCGGGGAGCTGTTTTTT,CASSPRMTGELFF
TRBJ1-3,-,-,TRBV19,TGTGCCAGTAATACGAAATCTGGAAACACCATATATTTT,CASNTKSGNTIYF
TRBJ1-2,-,-,TRBV9,TGTGCCAGCACGCAGGGAGAGGGAAACTATGGCTACACCTTC,CASTQGEGNYGYTF
TRBJ1-1,few,-,TRBV6-6,TGTGCCAGCATTATTACTAGAGGTTGGACTGAAGCTTTCTTT,CASIITRGWTEAFF
TRBJ1-2,-,-,TRBV4-1,TGCGCCAGCAGCCAAGGGGCGATGGGATCGGAGGGCTACACCTTC,CASSQGAMGSEGYTF
TRBJ1-1,many,-,TRBV7-9,TGTGCCAGCAGCTACGACAGGAACACTGAAGCTTTCTTT,CASSYDRNTEAFF
TRBJ2-3,-,TRBD2,TRBV6-1,TGTGCCAGCAGGATTAGCGGGGGGAGGCCAGATACGCAGTATTTT,CASRISGGRPDTQYF
TRBJ2-2,-,-,TRBV19,TGTGCCAGTAGTTTTCAGTCCACCGGGGAGCTGTTTTTT,CASSFQSTGELFF
TRBJ1-4,-,-,TRBV6-5,TGTGCCAGCGGTTACCACCTCGATACAACTAATGAAAAACTGTTTTTT,CASGYHLDTTNEKLFF
TRBJ2-1,few,-,TRBV7-9,TGTGCCAGCAGGGATGAGAATGAGCAGTTCTTC,CASRDENEQFF
TRBJ1-5,-,-,TRBV10-2,TGCGCCAGCAGCAGGGTGGTCAATCAGCCCCAGCATTTT,CASSRVVNQPQHF
TRBJ2-1,-,-,TRBV5-6,TGTGCCAGCAGCTTGCTTGCGGGGAGGCACCCGGATGAGCAGTTCTTC,CASSLLAGRHPDEQFF
TRBJ1-6,few,-,TRBV27,TGTGCCAGCAACCCAGGGACAATATGGTCCTATAATTCACCCCTCCACTTT,CASNPGTIWSYNSPLHF
TRBJ2-2,once,-,TRBV11-2,TGTGCCAGCAGCACCAACACCGAGGAGCTGTTTTTT,CASSTNTEELFF
TRBJ2-1,-,-,TRBV7-8,TGTGCCAGCAGCTTACTGATATACAATGAGCAGTTCTTC,CASSLLIYNEQFF
TRBJ2-1,-,-,TRBV18,TGTGCCAGCTCACCATGGGACCAGCCAGACAATGAGCAGTTCTTC,CASSPWDQPDNEQFF
TRBJ2-3,many,TRBD2,TRBV7-2,TGTGCCAGCAGCTTAGATGCGGGACTAGCGGGACCTTCAGATACGCAGTATTTT,CASSLDAGLAGPSDTQYF
TRBJ1-2,-,-,TRBV6-1,TGTGCCAGCAGTGAAGCCGGACCTAACTATGGCTACACCTTC,CASSEAGPNYGYTF
TRBJ2-3,-,-,TRBV5-4,TGTGCCAGCAGCTTGTTTGGGGCACTAGCCTCGCAGTATTTT,CASSLFGALASQYF
TRBJ2-6,-,TRBD1,TRBV12-3/TRBV12-4,TGTGCCAGCGACCCTGGGACAGGTTCTGGGGCCAACGTCCTGACTTTC,CASDPGTGSGANVLTF
TRBJ1-4,-,TRBD1,TRBV19,TGTGCCAGTAGCGGGACAGAACTCGAAAAACTGTTTTTT,CASSGTELEKLFF
TRBJ1-4,few,-,TRBV27,TGTGCCAGCAGTCCAGGACAGACATTCGAAAAACTGTTTTTT,CASSPGQTFEKLFF
TRBJ1-6,-,-,TRBV2,TGTGCCAGCAGTGACGAGGGGCCCTCCTATAATTCACCCCTCCACTTT,CASSDEGPSYNSPLHF
TRBJ1-4,once,-,TRBV27,TGTGCCAGCAGTTTAGCGGGGTACGAAAAACTGTTTTTT,CASSLAGYEKLFF
TRBJ2-5,few,-,TRBV2,TGTGCCAGCTTGGACAATTTAGAGACCCAGTACTTC,CASLDNLETQYF
TRBJ2-7,few,TRBD1,TRBV11-1,TGTGCCAGCAGCTTAACAAGGACAGGGGAGCGGAACGAGCAGTACTTC,CASSLTRTGERNEQYF
TRBJ2-1,-,-,TRBV7-6,TGTGCCAGCAGCTTAGAGGGGGTGGGGTCCTACAATGAGCAGTTCTTC,CASSLEGVGSYNEQFF
TRBJ2-1,few,TRBD2,TRBV24-1,TGTGCCACTAGTAGCGGGGGGAGCTACAATGAGCAGTTCTTC,CATSSGGSYNEQFF
TRBJ1-6,many,-,TRBV27,TGTGCCAGCAGTTTTATGAGCTCCTATAATTCACCCCTCCACTTT,CASSFMSSYNSPLHF
TRBJ1-1,few,-,TRBV20-1,TGCAGTGCTAGAGATAGCGGATACACTGAAGCTTTCTTT,CSARDSGYTEAFF
TRBJ2-1,few,TRBD1,TRBV2,TGTGCCAGAGGAAGCGTTACAGGGGATGAGCAGTTCTTC,CARGSVTGDEQFF
TRBJ1-2,-,-,TRBV27,TGTGCCAGCAGTGCTTGGGGCTATGGCTACACCTTC,CASSAWGYGYTF
TRBJ1-5,few,-,TRBV2,TGTGCCAGTGAGGGGCGGGGTAATCAGCCCCAGCATTTT,CASEGRGNQPQHF
TRBJ1-1,many,-,TRBV7-8,TGTGCCAGCAGCTTAGCGCGTGGGACCACTGAAGCTTTCTTT,CASSLARGTTEAFF
TRBJ2-3,-,-,TRBV27,TGTGCCAGCAGTCCAAGGACAGGCACAGATACGCAGTATTTT,CASSPRTGTDTQYF
TRBJ2-1,few,TRBD2,TRBV12-3/TRBV12-4,TGTGCCAGCAGCCCGACTAGCCCCGGAGAGCAGTTCTTC,CASSPTSPGEQFF
TRBJ1-5,-,TRBD1,TRBV29-1,TGCAGCGTTTGGGACAGGGGAGGCCAGCCCCAGCATTTT,CSVWDRGGQPQHF
TRBJ1-2,-,-,TRBV19,TGTGCCAGTAGCCTCGGGCAATTCGAGGACTATGGCTACACCTTC,CASSLGQFEDYGYTF
TRBJ1-1,-,-,TRBV7-6,TGTGCCAGCAGCCCTACTGGGGGGGGTGAAGCTTTCTTT,CASSPTGGGEAFF
TRBJ2-5,many,-,TRBV11-3,TGTGCCAGCAGCGGTTCGGGACTGGCTGATGGGACCCAGTACTTC,CASSGSGLADGTQYF
TRBJ2-5,-,-,TRBV12-3/TRBV12-4,TGTGCCAGCAGAACCATAGAGTCGGCAGAGGAAGAGACCCAGTACTTC,CASRTIESAEEETQYF
TRBJ1-2,many,-,TRBV7-2,TGTGCCAGCAGCTTAGGGACACCAGGCTACACCTTC,CASSLGTPGYTF
TRBJ2-7,-,-,TRBV23-1,TGCGCCAGCAGCACACCCGGGGGAGTAAACTACGAGCAGTACTTC,CASSTPGGVNYEQYF
TRBJ1-5,-,-,TRBV6-1,TGTGCCAGCAGGAGCGATCAGCCCCAGCATTTT,CASRSDQPQHF
TRBJ2-5,few,-,TRBV9,TGTGCCAGCAGCGTAGATAGTGCGGTTGGGGAGACCCAGTACTTC,CASSVDSAVGETQYF
TRBJ2-1,many,-,TRBV7-9,TGTGCCAGCAGCTTAGCCCTGGGGGTAGAGGGGTATGAGCAGTTCTTC,CASSLALGVEGYEQFF
TRBJ2-1,-,TRBD1,TRBV24-1,TGTGCCACCAGTGATGGCCACTTCCGGGACAGCTACAATGAGCAGTTCTTC,CATSDGHFRDSYNEQFF
TRBJ2-7,-,TRBD1,TRBV18,TGTGCCAGCTCACCCCCGCGGGACAGGGTGATAGACGAGCAGTACTTC,CASSPPRDRVIDEQYF
TRBJ2-4,few,-,TRBV12-3/TRBV12-4,TGTGCCAGCAGTTTACCTCAGTCTCTAGCCAAAAACATTCAGTACTTC,CASSLPQSLAKNIQYF
TRBJ2-5,many,-,TRBV7-3,TGTGCCAGCAGCTTAACGGGGGTTTATGGGGAGACCCAGTACTTC,CASSLTGVYGETQYF
TRBJ2-1,few,-,TRBV11-3,TGTGCCAGCAGCTTACCCTGGCCTGAGGATGAGCAGTTCTTC,CASSLPWPEDEQFF
TRBJ2-2,-,-,TRBV10-3,TGTGCCATCAGGGACAGCAGCACCGGGGAGCTGTTTTTT,CAIRDSSTGELFF